These 5 T cell receptor beta chains were all obtained from the same sample, sequenced in a study of T cell repertoires in cytomegalovirus infection. These receptors have no known antigen. In TCRdb, the reads were re-called with MiXCR into one record per CDR3 protein. The data contain some 940,000 distinct CDR3 sequences, 30% to 40% of them seen just once; the ten biggest clones take up around an eighth. The specimen was cultured CD8+ T cells from PBMCs, collected from culture after CMV antigen stimulation. The receptor set was obtained from a human donor in good health (CMV status not recorded). Some clones in this sample may be carry-over from other donors' samples.

About this clonotype: It may be a read error: a sequence one base away is much more abundant. The gene calls are TRBV7-4 and TRBJ2-1; unclear D gene. CDR1 and CDR2 from the germline V gene are SGHVT and SQSDAQ. The length of the CDR3 is 15 residues. CDR3 in DNA: TGTGCCAGCAGGGCAAGGACCCGGGCGGTGAATGAGCGGTTCTTC. Translation gives CASRARTRAVNERFF.

This clonotype came up a few times. This CDR3 is CASSPYSYTEAFF. The CDR3 DNA reads TGTGCCAGCAGCCCCTACAGTTACACTGAAGCTTTCTTT. V gene TRBV13 combines with J gene TRBJ1-1; D is unresolved. CDR1 is PRHDT, CDR2 FYEKMQ, per germline (reference sequence). The CDR3 spans 13 residues. V was clipped by 5 bases and J by 3 bases, with 10 bases between them.

The rearrangement joins TRBV6-2 or TRBV6-3 to TRBJ2-5; D is uncertain. The CDR3 is 14 residues long. V was trimmed by 2 bases and J by 2 bases, leaving 9 bases between them. CDR1 is MNHEY, CDR2 SVGEGT, per germline. CDR3 DNA: TGTGCCAGCAGTTACCCGGCAGCACAAGAGACCCAGTACTTC. This codes for CASSYPAAQETQYF.

The chain is built from TRBV9 and TRBJ2-3, with TRBD2 identical over 8 bases. The germline CDR1 and CDR2 sequences are SGDLS and YYNGEE. The CDR3 has 15 residues. Trimming removed 0 bases from V and 4 bases from J; junction bases left unmatched: 4. The CDR3 loop is CASSVAGGPPDTQYF. The CDR3 nucleotides read TGTGCCAGCAGCGTAGCGGGGGGGCCCCCAGATACGCAGTATTTT. The full variable domain, its missing parts supplied by reference TRBV9 and TRBJ2-3, is DSGVTQTPKHLITATGQRVTLRCSPRSGDLSVYWYQQSLDQGLQFLIQYYNGEERAKGNILERFSAQQFPDLHSELNLSSLELGDSALYFCASSVAGGPPDTQYFGPGTRLTVL.

The V gene is TRBV20-1, the J gene TRBJ2-5; no reliable D call. The CDR3 consists of 15 residues. V was pared by 1 base and J by 3 bases, with 15 bases between. The germline CDR1 and CDR2 sequences are DFQATT and SNEGSKA (reference sequence). The CDR3 DNA is TGCAGTGCTAGAGTAGGGAATAGACGGGAAGAGACCCAGTACTTC. The encoded protein is CSARVGNRREETQYF.